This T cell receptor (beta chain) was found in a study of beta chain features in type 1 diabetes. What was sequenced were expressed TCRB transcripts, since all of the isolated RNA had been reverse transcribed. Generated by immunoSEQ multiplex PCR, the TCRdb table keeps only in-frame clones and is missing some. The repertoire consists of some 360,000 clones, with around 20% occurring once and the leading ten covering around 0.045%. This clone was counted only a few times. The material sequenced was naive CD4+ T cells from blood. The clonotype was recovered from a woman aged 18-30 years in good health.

This CDR3 is CSARQVNEQYF. Written as DNA, the CDR3 is TGCAGTGCGAGACAGGTTAACGAGCAGTACTTC. The chain combines TRBV20-1 with TRBJ2-7, with a tentative D call TRBD1 (6 bases). V gave up 6 bases and J gave up 5 bases, with 11 bases separating them. This CDR3 comprises 11 residues. Germline values: CDR1 DFQATT, CDR2 SNEGSKA (reference sequence).